These T cell receptor beta chains were read from a single sample in a study of regulatory T cells in long-lasting Graves disease. TCRdb fed the multiplex PCR reads into MiXCR, producing one record per CDR3 protein. The data contain a few hundred thousand distinct CDR3 sequences, roughly 24% of them singletons. Sequenced here: peripheral blood mononuclear cells (PBMCs), sampled when the disease was refractory, from a patient treated with antithyroid drugs. These receptors were taken from a woman aged 40 to 55 with Graves disease. Each CDR3 is given with its conserved first and last residue. D genes are given only for firm matches. Not all rows give a size; the values are once, few, many and, for expanded clones, a class.

v_gene,j_gene,abundance,len,d_gene,CDR3nt,CDR3aa
TRBV7-8,TRBJ2-1,once,16,TRBD2,TGTGCCAGCAGCTCACTAGCGGAGAGCTCCTACAATGAGCAGTTCTTC,CASSSLAESSYNEQFF
TRBV28,TRBJ1-2,NA,12,NA,TGTGCCGCACTCCAGGGTAGCTATGGCTACACCTTC,CAALQGSYGYTF
TRBV28,TRBJ2-7,NA,13,NA,TGTGCCAGCGGCGGGGGCAGCTCCTACGAGCAGTACTTC,CASGGGSSYEQYF
TRBV20-1,TRBJ1-5,few,14,NA,TGCAGTGCTTTGGAGGGAAATAGCAATCAGCCCCAGCATTTT,CSALEGNSNQPQHF
TRBV27,TRBJ2-3,NA,15,TRBD2,TGTGCCAGCAGTTTCAGGCTAGCGGGAGCAGATACGCAGTATTTT,CASSFRLAGADTQYF
TRBV29-1,TRBJ1-1,few,12,NA,TGCAGCGTAGCTCCGGCTTACACTGAAGCTTTCTTT,CSVAPAYTEAFF
TRBV5-6,TRBJ2-7,NA,13,NA,TGTGCCAGCAGGGGCAGGGCGGGATACGAGCAGTACTTC,CASRGRAGYEQYF
TRBV6-5,TRBJ2-7,few,16,TRBD2,TGTGCCAGCAGTTACCCCCTCGGGAGCGGGAAATACGAGCAGTACTTC,CASSYPLGSGKYEQYF
TRBV10-3,TRBJ2-7,few,13,NA,TGTGCCATCAGTGAGAGCCGTCCGGACGAGCAGTACTTC,CAISESRPDEQYF
TRBV12-3/TRBV12-4,TRBJ2-2,many,17,TRBD2,TGTGCCAGCAGCCCCGGGACTAGAAGTATAACAGCCGGGGAGCTGTTTTTT,CASSPGTRSITAGELFF
TRBV5-5,TRBJ2-7,few,11,NA,TGTGCCAGCAGCCAAGGAGGCAAGCAGTACTTC,CASSQGGKQYF
TRBV7-2,TRBJ2-4,many,16,TRBD2,TGTGCCAGCAGCTTAGCCCCAGGGAGGGTCAAAAACATTCAGTACTTC,CASSLAPGRVKNIQYF
TRBV20-1,TRBJ2-5,many,15,TRBD2,TGCAGTGCTAGAGATGGCGGGAGGGCGGGAGAGACCCAGTACTTC,CSARDGGRAGETQYF
TRBV7-9,TRBJ2-7,many,16,TRBD1,TGTGCCAGCAGCCCCCTACCCGGGACAGATCTCTACGAGCAGTACTTC,CASSPLPGTDLYEQYF
TRBV5-1,TRBJ2-7,few,15,NA,TGCGCCAGCAGTACCGCCGTAGAGGGATATTACGAGCAGTACTTC,CASSTAVEGYYEQYF
TRBV30,TRBJ2-7,few,14,NA,TGTGCCTGGAGTCCCGACAGCCGACTCTACGAGCAGTACTTC,CAWSPDSRLYEQYF
TRBV12-3/TRBV12-4,TRBJ1-2,many,14,NA,TGTGCCAGCAGTTTTGGCCTTTCGCGAGGGGGCTACACCTTC,CASSFGLSRGGYTF
TRBV4-1,TRBJ1-4,NA,14,NA,TGCGCCAGCAGCCAGTTCCCGTTTAATGAAAAACTGTTTTTT,CASSQFPFNEKLFF
TRBV7-9,TRBJ1-5,NA,16,NA,TGTGCCAGCAGCGCTGGGGGGGCGCCGGGCAATCAGCCCCAGCATTTT,CASSAGGAPGNQPQHF
TRBV15,TRBJ2-7,many,18,TRBD2,TGTGCCACCAGCAGGGCCCGAGACGGGCGGGAGGGCCGGGACGAGCAGTACTTC,CATSRARDGREGRDEQYF
TRBV5-1,TRBJ1-1,few,13,NA,TGCGCCAGCAGGGGAGTTGGCAACACTGAAGCTTTCTTT,CASRGVGNTEAFF
TRBV12-3/TRBV12-4,TRBJ2-6,NA,16,NA,TGTGCCAGCTTGACAGAAGGGGGGTCTGGGGCCAACGTCCTGACTTTC,CASLTEGGSGANVLTF
TRBV24-1,TRBJ2-1,NA,15,NA,TGTGCCACCAGTCTGAGGGGAAGCTCCTACAATGAGCAGTTCTTC,CATSLRGSSYNEQFF
TRBV18,TRBJ2-1,once,16,NA,TGTGCCAGCTCACGGGGGGCCACCCCGGTCTACAATGAGCAGTTCTTC,CASSRGATPVYNEQFF
TRBV6-5,TRBJ1-1,few,14,NA,TGTGCCAGCAGTTATATGGAGGGGAACACTGAAGCTTTCTTT,CASSYMEGNTEAFF
TRBV24-1,TRBJ2-2,NA,16,NA,TGTGCCACCAGTGGCCCCCCGAGGGAGAACACCGGGGAGCTGTTTTTT,CATSGPPRENTGELFF
TRBV25-1,TRBJ1-4,many,18,NA,TGTGCCAGCAGTGACCCCCAGGCGCCGATCGTGGGGTATGAAAAACTGTTTTTT,CASSDPQAPIVGYEKLFF
TRBV7-3,TRBJ1-1,NA,15,NA,TGTGCCAGCAGCCCCCTTGGTGCGGCGAGCACTGAAGCTTTCTTT,CASSPLGAASTEAFF
TRBV20-1,TRBJ2-2,many,12,NA,TGCAGTGCTAGTGTTGACGGGACGGGGTTGTTTTTT,CSASVDGTGLFF
TRBV6-1,TRBJ2-3,once,15,NA,TGTGCCAGCAGACGACAGGTCCCCCGCACAGATACGCAGTATTTT,CASRRQVPRTDTQYF
TRBV5-5,TRBJ1-1,few,13,NA,TGTGCCAGCAGCTCAAGACAGGAGGCTGAAGCTTTCTTT,CASSSRQEAEAFF